This T cell receptor beta chain was captured by sequencing in a study of cytomegalovirus exposure and HLA in healthy donors. Study-level findings and limits: Later on, an analysis tied some 17,000 TCR beta sequences to HLA alleles at 0.05 false discovery rate. TCR beta V- and J-gene trimming, according to a later analysis, was linked to a missense DCLRE1C variant.

J gave up 12 bases and V 4 bases, and 15 bases lay outside the gene matches. The germline gives CDR1 SGDLS, CDR2 YYNGEE. CDR3 length equals 15 residues. On this clone itself: What it binds is unknown.

PCR primers comprised 60 Vbeta and 13 Jbeta primers. Using immunoSEQ multiplex PCR, the repertoire was profiled, and TCRdb retains in-frame clones only, with some absent. This table holds about 150,000 clones, approximately 75% found once. Sequenced material: PBMCs. The origin of this receptor is a man aged 18 to 29 in good health and CMV-seronegative. The V gene is TRBV9, the J gene TRBJ1-4; TRBD1 aligns across 7 bases. In nucleotides, the CDR3 is TGTGCCAGCAGCCTCTGGGACAGCCCAAACTCAGAACTGTTTTTT. It specifies CASSLWDSPNSELFF.